This T cell receptor (beta chain) was sequenced for a study of cytomegalovirus exposure and HLA in healthy donors. Notes on the study in general: The study put some 160 TCR beta chains on its list as cytomegalovirus-associated. It was taken for granted in presence/absence analyses that sequencing depth across donors was roughly uniform. Donor immune exposure was known only as CMV serostatus.

The study ran its PCR with 60 Vbeta and 13 Jbeta primers. Profiled with immunoSEQ multiplex PCR; TCRdb holds only in-frame clones, not every one. The sample includes around 200,000 clones, 80% seen only once; the top ten take 0.65%. CDR1 is MNHNS, CDR2 SASEGT, per germline. V was cut by 4 bases and J by 6 bases, with 10 bases left in between. CDR3 size: 13 residues. For this clone: No antigen is known for it.

The sequencing input was PBMCs. The chain carries TRBV6-1 and TRBJ2-1; D unclear. The origin of this receptor is a boy between 5 and 17 years old in good health and CMV-seronegative. The CDR3 nucleotides are TGTGCCAGCAGTGCTGGGCTCCCCAATGAGCAGTTCTTC. Translating it yields CASSAGLPNEQFF.